Given below is one T cell receptor (beta chain) in context. What it recognizes is unknown. CDR3 length: 18 amino acids. The ends lost 3 bases at V and 4 bases at J; junction bases unmatched: 15. Germline V CDR1 and CDR2: MDHEN, SYDVKM. The data stem from a study of early T cells in non-severe SARS-CoV-2 infection. Overall study context: Chains were not paired, and sequencing was done on bulk RNA from unsorted whole blood. Study-wide points: Database matching using VDJdb favored anti-spike CD8 responses, with private and CD4 specificities left missing.

Each cDNA molecule carried a unique molecular identifier. TCRdb fed the 5' RACE reads into MiXCR, producing one record per CDR3 protein. The sample yields 74,000 or so distinct CDR3 sequences, about 9.9% seen once. The sequenced sample consisted of whole blood. The genes are TRBV28 and TRBJ2-3, with 8 positions matching TRBD2. This TCR derives from an adult who was a healthcare worker with PCR-confirmed SARS-CoV-2 infection or an uninfected control (not recorded which). The CDR3 DNA reads as TGTGCCAGCAGTTTGTCTAGTTACCGCGGGAGGAAAGCAGATACGCAGTATTTT. Encoded protein: CASSLSSYRGRKADTQYF.